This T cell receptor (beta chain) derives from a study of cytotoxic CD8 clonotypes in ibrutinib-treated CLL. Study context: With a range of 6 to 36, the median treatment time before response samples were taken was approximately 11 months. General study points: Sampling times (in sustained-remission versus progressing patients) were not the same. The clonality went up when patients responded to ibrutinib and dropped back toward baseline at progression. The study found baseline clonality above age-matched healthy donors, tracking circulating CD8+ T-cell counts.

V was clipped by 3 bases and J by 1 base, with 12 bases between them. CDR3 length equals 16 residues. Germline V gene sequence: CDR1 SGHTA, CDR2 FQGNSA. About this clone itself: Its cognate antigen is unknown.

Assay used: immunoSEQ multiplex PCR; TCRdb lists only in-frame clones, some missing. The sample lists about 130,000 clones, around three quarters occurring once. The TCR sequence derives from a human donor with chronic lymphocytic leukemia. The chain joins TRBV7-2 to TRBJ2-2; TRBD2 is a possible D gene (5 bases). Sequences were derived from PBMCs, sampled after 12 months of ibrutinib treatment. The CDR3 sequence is CASSFERVENTGELFF. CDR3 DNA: TGTGCCAGCAGCTTTGAGAGGGTAGAGAACACCGGGGAGCTGTTTTTT.